This entry concerns a single T cell receptor (beta chain). Its antigen is unknown. The data originate from a study of chemoradiotherapy in HPV16-positive cancers. Study-wide context: Candidate HPV-specific T-cell clones and common TCR motifs came from functional assays in a couple of HPV16-positive patients.

In germline, CDR1 is SGHRS, CDR2 YFSETQ. The germline V and J ends were trimmed by 0 bases and 0 bases, with 10 bases remaining between them. The CDR3 has 16 amino acids. TCRdb's table, derived via immunoSEQ multiplex PCR, lists solely in-frame clones and lacks some. The repertoire includes about 8,600 clones, roughly 87% of them detected once, and 11% to 15% sits in the top ten. Samples were taken several times over chemoradiotherapy. Points from the study as a whole: HPV-specific T cells were functionally defined from only a couple of HPV16-positive patients. Non-HPV-specific T cells did not expand in tumors during treatment, whereas candidate HPV-specific clones and E7-related motifs did.

This receptor was taken from a human donor with HPV-associated anogenital cancer. This material consisted of blood, taken from a patient who underwent chemoradiotherapy. The V gene is TRBV5-1, the J gene TRBJ2-1, with D uncertain. CDR3 in amino acids: CASSLGGKSSYNEQFF. The DNA for the CDR3 is TGCGCCAGCAGCTTGGGGGGAAAGAGCTCCTACAATGAGCAGTTCTTC.